The rows below give T cell receptor beta chains drawn from one sample of a study of response to subunit inactivated influenza vaccine. One entry per CDR3 protein results from TCRdb running MiXCR on the RT-PCR reads. The data hold about 520,000 distinct CDR3 sequences, with around 25% observed a single time. The sample here was CD4+ T cells sorted from PBMCs, taken around 5 days after vaccination. All receptors derive from a man aged 45-65 years who received an inactivated influenza vaccine. The CDR3 runs from the conserved cysteine through the conserved F or W. Each record gives: CDR3 length, clone size, J gene, V gene, D gene, CDR3 protein, CDR3 DNA. D genes are given only for firm matches. The size entry is marked missing in some rows and otherwise reads once, few, many or a size class.

CDR3 length: 14
clone size: NA
J gene: TRBJ2-2
V gene: TRBV12-3/TRBV12-4
D gene: NA
CDR3 protein: CASSFTGVVGELFF
CDR3 DNA: TGTGCCAGCAGTTTTACGGGGGTGGTTGGGGAGCTGTTTTTT

CDR3 length: 14
clone size: NA
J gene: TRBJ2-3
V gene: TRBV29-1
D gene: NA
CDR3 protein: CSVRGRTRTDTQYF
CDR3 DNA: TGCAGCGTCAGGGGCCGCACTCGCACAGATACGCAGTATTTT

CDR3 length: 12
clone size: few
J gene: TRBJ1-5
V gene: TRBV20-1
D gene: NA
CDR3 protein: CSVGRINQPQHF
CDR3 DNA: TGCAGTGTGGGACGCATCAATCAGCCCCAGCATTTT

CDR3 length: 16
clone size: few
J gene: TRBJ2-3
V gene: TRBV6-1
D gene: NA
CDR3 protein: CASIQEVRGSTDTQYF
CDR3 DNA: TGTGCCAGCATCCAAGAGGTACGGGGAAGCACAGATACGCAGTATTTT

CDR3 length: 18
clone size: few
J gene: TRBJ2-5
V gene: TRBV12-5
D gene: NA
CDR3 protein: CASGLVLGGWDSQETQYF
CDR3 DNA: TGTGCTAGTGGTTTGGTACTAGGAGGATGGGATTCCCAAGAGACCCAGTACTTC

CDR3 length: 14
clone size: few
J gene: TRBJ1-6
V gene: TRBV12-3/TRBV12-4
D gene: NA
CDR3 protein: CASSPWGNDSPLHF
CDR3 DNA: TGTGCCAGCAGCCCCTGGGGGAATGATTCACCCCTCCACTTT

CDR3 length: 16
clone size: NA
J gene: TRBJ2-3
V gene: TRBV30
D gene: TRBD1
CDR3 protein: CAWSRGVGGSPDTQYF
CDR3 DNA: TGTGCCTGGAGCCGTGGGGTAGGGGGCTCACCAGATACGCAGTATTTT

CDR3 length: 15
clone size: few
J gene: TRBJ2-1
V gene: TRBV2
D gene: TRBD1
CDR3 protein: CASKGLRDRAHEQFF
CDR3 DNA: TGTGCCAGCAAGGGGCTCCGGGACAGGGCCCATGAGCAGTTCTTC

CDR3 length: 17
clone size: NA
J gene: TRBJ2-7
V gene: TRBV4-1
D gene: TRBD1
CDR3 protein: CASSQDAGTGTLYEQYF
CDR3 DNA: TGCGCCAGCAGCCAAGACGCGGGGACAGGTACCCTCTACGAGCAGTACTTC

CDR3 length: 15
clone size: NA
J gene: TRBJ2-2
V gene: TRBV7-9
D gene: TRBD1
CDR3 protein: CASSYWTGNTGELFF
CDR3 DNA: TGTGCCAGCAGCTACTGGACAGGGAACACCGGGGAGCTGTTTTTT

CDR3 length: 14
clone size: few
J gene: TRBJ2-7
V gene: TRBV28
D gene: NA
CDR3 protein: CASSMTGPSYEQYF
CDR3 DNA: TGTGCCAGCAGTATGACAGGTCCTTCCTACGAGCAGTACTTC

CDR3 length: 14
clone size: NA
J gene: TRBJ1-4
V gene: TRBV12-3/TRBV12-4
D gene: TRBD1
CDR3 protein: CASSGDRGNEKLFF
CDR3 DNA: TGTGCCAGCAGTGGGGACAGGGGTAATGAAAAACTGTTTTTT

CDR3 length: 16
clone size: few
J gene: TRBJ2-2
V gene: TRBV20-1
D gene: NA
CDR3 protein: CSARDHYRESTGELFF
CDR3 DNA: TGCAGTGCTAGAGATCATTACAGGGAAAGCACCGGGGAGCTGTTTTTT

CDR3 length: 13
clone size: NA
J gene: TRBJ2-1
V gene: TRBV6-2/TRBV6-3
D gene: NA
CDR3 protein: CASQRGAQYEQFF
CDR3 DNA: TGTGCCAGCCAGAGGGGGGCCCAGTATGAGCAGTTCTTC

CDR3 length: 13
clone size: few
J gene: TRBJ1-5
V gene: TRBV29-1
D gene: NA
CDR3 protein: CSVATEGYQPQHF
CDR3 DNA: TGCAGCGTAGCTACGGAAGGTTATCAGCCCCAGCATTTT

CDR3 length: 14
clone size: few
J gene: TRBJ2-3
V gene: TRBV6-1
D gene: TRBD2
CDR3 protein: CASRTSGMEDTQYF
CDR3 DNA: TGTGCCAGTCGGACTAGCGGGATGGAAGATACGCAGTATTTT

CDR3 length: 18
clone size: few
J gene: TRBJ2-2
V gene: TRBV6-5
D gene: NA
CDR3 protein: CASSYSTAGASGTGELFF
CDR3 DNA: TGTGCCAGCAGTTACTCTACTGCGGGGGCCTCCGGCACCGGGGAGCTGTTTTTT

CDR3 length: 14
clone size: many
J gene: TRBJ2-5
V gene: TRBV5-1
D gene: NA
CDR3 protein: CASSPQSRQETQYF
CDR3 DNA: TGCGCCAGCAGCCCGCAGAGCCGTCAAGAGACCCAGTACTTC

CDR3 length: 15
clone size: few
J gene: TRBJ2-1
V gene: TRBV29-1
D gene: TRBD2
CDR3 protein: CSVAPRLADYNEQFF
CDR3 DNA: TGCAGCGTTGCCCCGCGACTAGCCGATTACAATGAGCAGTTCTTC

CDR3 length: 16
clone size: NA
J gene: TRBJ2-5
V gene: TRBV5-1
D gene: TRBD2
CDR3 protein: CASSLVDGRTSEPQYF
CDR3 DNA: TGCGCCAGCAGCTTGGTAGACGGGAGGACCTCAGAGCCCCAGTACTTC